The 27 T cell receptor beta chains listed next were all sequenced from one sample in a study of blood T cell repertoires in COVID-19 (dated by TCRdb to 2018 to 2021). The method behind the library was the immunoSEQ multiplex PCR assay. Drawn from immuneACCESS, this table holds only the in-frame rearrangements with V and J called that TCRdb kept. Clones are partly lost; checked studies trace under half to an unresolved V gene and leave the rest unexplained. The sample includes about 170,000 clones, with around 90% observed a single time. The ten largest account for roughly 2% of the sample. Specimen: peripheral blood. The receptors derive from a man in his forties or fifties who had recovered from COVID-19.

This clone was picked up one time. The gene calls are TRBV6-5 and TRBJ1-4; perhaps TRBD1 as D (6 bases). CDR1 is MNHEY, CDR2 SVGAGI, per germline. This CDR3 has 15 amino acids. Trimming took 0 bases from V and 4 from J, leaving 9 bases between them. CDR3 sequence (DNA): TGTGCCAGCAGTTACTCAGGGGGAGTTAATGAAAAACTGTTTTTT. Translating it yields CASSYSGGVNEKLFF.

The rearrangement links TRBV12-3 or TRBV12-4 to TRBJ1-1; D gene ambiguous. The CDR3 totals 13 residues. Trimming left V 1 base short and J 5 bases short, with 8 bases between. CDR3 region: CASSLGPGTEAFF. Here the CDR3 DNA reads TGTGCCAGCAGTTTAGGACCAGGTACTGAAGCTTTCTTT.

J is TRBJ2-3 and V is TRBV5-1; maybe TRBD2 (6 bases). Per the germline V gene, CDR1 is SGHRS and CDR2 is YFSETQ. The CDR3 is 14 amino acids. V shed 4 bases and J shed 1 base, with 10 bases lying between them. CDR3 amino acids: CASSGGRRTDTQYF. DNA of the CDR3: TGCGCCAGCAGCGGGGGGAGACGCACAGATACGCAGTATTTT.

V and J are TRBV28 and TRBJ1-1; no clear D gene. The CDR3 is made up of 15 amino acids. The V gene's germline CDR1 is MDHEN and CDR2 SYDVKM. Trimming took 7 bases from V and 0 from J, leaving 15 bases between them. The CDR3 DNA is TGTGCCAGCAACAAACCGGGGTCCTTGAACACTGAAGCTTTCTTT. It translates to CASNKPGSLNTEAFF.

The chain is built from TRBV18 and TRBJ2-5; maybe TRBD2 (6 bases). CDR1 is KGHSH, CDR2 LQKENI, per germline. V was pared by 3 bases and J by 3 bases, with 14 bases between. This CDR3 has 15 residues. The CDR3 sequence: CASSPRTIQEETQYF. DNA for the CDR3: TGTGCCAGCTCACCCAGGACTATTCAGGAAGAGACCCAGTACTTC.

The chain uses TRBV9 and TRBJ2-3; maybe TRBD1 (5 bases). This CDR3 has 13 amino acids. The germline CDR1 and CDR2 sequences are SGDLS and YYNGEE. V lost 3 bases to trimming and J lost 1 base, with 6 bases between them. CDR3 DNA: TGTGCCAGCAGCGAGACAGGCACAGATACGCAGTATTTT. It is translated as CASSETGTDTQYF. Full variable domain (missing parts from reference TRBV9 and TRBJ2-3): DSGVTQTPKHLITATGQRVTLRCSPRSGDLSVYWYQQSLDQGLQFLIQYYNGEERAKGNILERFSAQQFPDLHSELNLSSLELGDSALYFCASSETGTDTQYFGPGTRLTVL.

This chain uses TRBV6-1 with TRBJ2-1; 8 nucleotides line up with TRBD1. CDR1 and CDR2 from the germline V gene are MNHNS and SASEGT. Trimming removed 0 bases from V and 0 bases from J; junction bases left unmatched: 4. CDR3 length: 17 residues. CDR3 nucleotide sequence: TGTGCCAGCAGTGAAGCCAAAGGGACAGGCTCCTACAATGAGCAGTTCTTC. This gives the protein CASSEAKGTGSYNEQFF.

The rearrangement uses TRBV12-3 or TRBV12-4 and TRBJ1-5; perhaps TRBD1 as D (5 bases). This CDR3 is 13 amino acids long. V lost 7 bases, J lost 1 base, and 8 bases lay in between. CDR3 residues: CASNRGSNQPQHF. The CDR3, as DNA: TGTGCCAGCAATAGGGGAAGCAATCAGCCCCAGCATTTT.

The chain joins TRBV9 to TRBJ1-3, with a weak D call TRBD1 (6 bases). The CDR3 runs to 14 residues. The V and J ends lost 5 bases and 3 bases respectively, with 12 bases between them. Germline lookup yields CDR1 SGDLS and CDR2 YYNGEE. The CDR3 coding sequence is TGTGCCAGCAGTGCAACAGGGTTTGGAAACACCATATATTTT. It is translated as CASSATGFGNTIYF.

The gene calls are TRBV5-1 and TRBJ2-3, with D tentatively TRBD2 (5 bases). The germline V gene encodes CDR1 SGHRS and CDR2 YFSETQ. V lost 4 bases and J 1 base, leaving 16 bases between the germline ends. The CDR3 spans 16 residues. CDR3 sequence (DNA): TGCGCCAGCAGCCCGTTGGGAGCGAAGGGCACAGATACGCAGTATTTT. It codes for CASSPLGAKGTDTQYF.

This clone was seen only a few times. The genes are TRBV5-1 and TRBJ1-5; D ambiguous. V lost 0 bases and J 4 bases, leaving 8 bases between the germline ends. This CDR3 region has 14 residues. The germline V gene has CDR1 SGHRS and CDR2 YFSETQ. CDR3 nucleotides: TGCGCCAGCAGCTTGGACAGATCAAATCAGCCCCAGCATTTT. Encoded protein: CASSLDRSNQPQHF.

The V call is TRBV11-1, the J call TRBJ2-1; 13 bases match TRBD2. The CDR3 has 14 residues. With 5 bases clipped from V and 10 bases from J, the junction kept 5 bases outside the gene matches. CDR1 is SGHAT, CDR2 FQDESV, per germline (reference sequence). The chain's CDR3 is CASSGLAGVGEQFF. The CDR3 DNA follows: TGTGCCAGCAGCGGACTAGCGGGGGTAGGGGAGCAGTTCTTC.

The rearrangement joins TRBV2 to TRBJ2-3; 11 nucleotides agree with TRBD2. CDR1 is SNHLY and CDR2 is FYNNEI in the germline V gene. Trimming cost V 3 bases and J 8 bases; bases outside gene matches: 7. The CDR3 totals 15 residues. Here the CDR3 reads CASSEVSGGASTQYF. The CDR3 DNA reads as TGTGCCAGCAGTGAGGTTAGCGGGGGGGCTAGTACGCAGTATTTT.

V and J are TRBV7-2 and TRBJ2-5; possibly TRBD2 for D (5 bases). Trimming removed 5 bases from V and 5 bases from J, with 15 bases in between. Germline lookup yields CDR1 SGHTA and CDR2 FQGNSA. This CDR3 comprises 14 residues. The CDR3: CASSRTARGETQYF. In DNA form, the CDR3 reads TGTGCCAGCAGCCGGACTGCGCGAGGCGAGACCCAGTACTTC.

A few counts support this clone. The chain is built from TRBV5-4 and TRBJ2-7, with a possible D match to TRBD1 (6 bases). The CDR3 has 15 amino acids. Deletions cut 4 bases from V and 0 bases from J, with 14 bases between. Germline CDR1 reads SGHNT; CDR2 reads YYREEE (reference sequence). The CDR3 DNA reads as TGTGCCAGCAGCCACGGACAGTCCAGCTCCTACGAGCAGTACTTC. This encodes CASSHGQSSSYEQYF.

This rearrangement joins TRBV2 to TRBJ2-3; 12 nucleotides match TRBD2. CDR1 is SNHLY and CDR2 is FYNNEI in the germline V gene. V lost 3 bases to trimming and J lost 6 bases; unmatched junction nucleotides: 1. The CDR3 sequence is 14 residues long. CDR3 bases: TGTGCCAGCAGTGACGGACTAGCGGGGGATACGCAGTATTTT. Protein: CASSDGLAGDTQYF.

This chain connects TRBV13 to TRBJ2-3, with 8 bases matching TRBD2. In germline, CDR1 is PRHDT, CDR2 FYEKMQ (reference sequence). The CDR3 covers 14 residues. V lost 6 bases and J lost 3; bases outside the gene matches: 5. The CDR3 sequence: CASRQRGMTDTQYF. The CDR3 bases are TGTGCCAGCAGGCAGCGGGGGATGACAGATACGCAGTATTTT.

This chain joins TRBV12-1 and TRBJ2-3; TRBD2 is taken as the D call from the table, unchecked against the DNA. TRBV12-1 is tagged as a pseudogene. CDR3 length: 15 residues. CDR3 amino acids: CASPKGGTRTDTQYF. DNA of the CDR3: TGTGCCAGCCCCAAGGGGGGGACCCGCACAGATACGCAGTATTTT.

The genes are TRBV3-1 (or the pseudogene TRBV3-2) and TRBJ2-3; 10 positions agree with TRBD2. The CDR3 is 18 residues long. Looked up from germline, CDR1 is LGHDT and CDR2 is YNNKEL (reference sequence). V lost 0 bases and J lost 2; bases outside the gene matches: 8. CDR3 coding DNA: TGTGCCAGCAGCCAAGATCCGGCTAGCGGGGGCCACACAGATACGCAGTATTTT. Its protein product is CASSQDPASGGHTDTQYF.

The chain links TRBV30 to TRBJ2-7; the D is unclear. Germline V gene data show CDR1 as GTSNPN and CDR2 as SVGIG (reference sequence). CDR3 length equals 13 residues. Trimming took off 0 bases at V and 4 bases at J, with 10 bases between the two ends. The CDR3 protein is CAWSVSGPYEQYF. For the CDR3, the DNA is TGTGCCTGGAGTGTTTCTGGGCCTTACGAGCAGTACTTC.

As DNA, the CDR3 is TGCGCCAGCAGCACGGACAGGGTAAAGACCGGGGAGCTGTTTTTT. Residues: CASSTDRVKTGELFF. This rearrangement joins TRBV5-1 to TRBJ2-2; 8 nucleotides match TRBD1. From germline, CDR1 is SGHRS and CDR2 YFSETQ. V gave up 4 bases and J gave up 5 bases; unmatched junction bases: 7. The CDR3 is 15 amino acids. The whole variable domain, remainder taken from reference TRBV5-1 and TRBJ2-2, is KAGVTQTPRYLIKTRGQQVTLSCSPISGHRSVSWYQQTPGQGLQFLFEYFSETQRNKGNFPGRFSGRQFSNSRSEMNVSTLELGDSALYLCASSTDRVKTGELFFGEGSRLTVL.

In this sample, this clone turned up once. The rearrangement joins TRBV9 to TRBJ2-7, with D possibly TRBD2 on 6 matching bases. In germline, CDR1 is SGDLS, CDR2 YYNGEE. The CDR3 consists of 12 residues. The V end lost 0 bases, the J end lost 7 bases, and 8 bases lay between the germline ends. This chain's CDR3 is CASSVDGREQYF. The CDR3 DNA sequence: TGTGCCAGCAGCGTAGATGGGAGGGAGCAGTACTTC. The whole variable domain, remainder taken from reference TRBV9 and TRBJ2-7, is DSGVTQTPKHLITATGQRVTLRCSPRSGDLSVYWYQQSLDQGLQFLIQYYNGEERAKGNILERFSAQQFPDLHSELNLSSLELGDSALYFCASSVDGREQYFGPGTRLTVT.

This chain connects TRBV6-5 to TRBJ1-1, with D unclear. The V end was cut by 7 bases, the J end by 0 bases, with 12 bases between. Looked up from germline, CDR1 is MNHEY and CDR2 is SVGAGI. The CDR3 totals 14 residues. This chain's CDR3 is CASTTRQLNTEAFF. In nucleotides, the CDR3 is TGTGCCAGCACCACTAGGCAGCTGAACACTGAAGCTTTCTTT.

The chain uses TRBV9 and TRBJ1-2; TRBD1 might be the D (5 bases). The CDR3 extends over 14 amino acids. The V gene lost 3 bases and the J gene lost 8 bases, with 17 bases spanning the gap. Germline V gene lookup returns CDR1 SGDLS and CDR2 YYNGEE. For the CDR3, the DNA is TGTGCCAGCAGCGGCCAAGGTCTCCAGGGAGGCTACACCTTC. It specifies CASSGQGLQGGYTF.

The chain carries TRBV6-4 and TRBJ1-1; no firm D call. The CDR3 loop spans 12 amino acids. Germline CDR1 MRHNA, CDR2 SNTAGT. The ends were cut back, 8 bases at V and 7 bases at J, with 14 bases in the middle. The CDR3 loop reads CASHSFGLEAFF. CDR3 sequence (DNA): TGTGCCAGCCACTCATTCGGACTTGAAGCTTTCTTT.

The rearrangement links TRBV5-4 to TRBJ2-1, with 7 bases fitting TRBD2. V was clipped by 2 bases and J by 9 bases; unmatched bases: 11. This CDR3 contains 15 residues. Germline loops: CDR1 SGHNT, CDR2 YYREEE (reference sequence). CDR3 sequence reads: CASSLGTGGGAEQFF. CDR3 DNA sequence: TGTGCCAGCAGCTTAGGTACGGGGGGAGGTGCTGAGCAGTTCTTC.

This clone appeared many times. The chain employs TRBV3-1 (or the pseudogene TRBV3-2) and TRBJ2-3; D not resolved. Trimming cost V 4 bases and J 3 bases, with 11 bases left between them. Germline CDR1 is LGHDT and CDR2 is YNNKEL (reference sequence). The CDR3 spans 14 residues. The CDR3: CASSRQITTDTQYF. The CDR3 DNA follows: TGTGCCAGCAGCCGGCAGATTACGACAGATACGCAGTATTTT.